The entry that follows covers one TCR beta chain sequence. Antigen specificity is unknown. This entry belongs to a study of T cell repertoires in cytomegalovirus infection. V shed 3 bases and J shed 9 bases, with 26 bases lying between them. Germline lookup yields CDR1 SNHLY and CDR2 FYNNEI. This CDR3 has 17 amino acids. TCRdb redid the calling of the reads with MiXCR, one entry per CDR3 protein. The sample yields roughly 110,000 distinct CDR3 sequences, about 33% seen once. Source: CD8+ T cells from cultured PBMCs, taken from culture after CMV antigen stimulation. The sequence was obtained from a human donor in good health (CMV status not recorded). Some clones in this sample may be carry-over from other donors' samples. The chain uses TRBV2 and TRBJ2-5; a possible D gene is TRBD1 (6 bases). CDR3 DNA: TGTGCCAGCAGTGATACAGGGATGGAGGTCCCGCAAGGGGCCCAGTACTTC. Protein product: CASSDTGMEVPQGAQYF.